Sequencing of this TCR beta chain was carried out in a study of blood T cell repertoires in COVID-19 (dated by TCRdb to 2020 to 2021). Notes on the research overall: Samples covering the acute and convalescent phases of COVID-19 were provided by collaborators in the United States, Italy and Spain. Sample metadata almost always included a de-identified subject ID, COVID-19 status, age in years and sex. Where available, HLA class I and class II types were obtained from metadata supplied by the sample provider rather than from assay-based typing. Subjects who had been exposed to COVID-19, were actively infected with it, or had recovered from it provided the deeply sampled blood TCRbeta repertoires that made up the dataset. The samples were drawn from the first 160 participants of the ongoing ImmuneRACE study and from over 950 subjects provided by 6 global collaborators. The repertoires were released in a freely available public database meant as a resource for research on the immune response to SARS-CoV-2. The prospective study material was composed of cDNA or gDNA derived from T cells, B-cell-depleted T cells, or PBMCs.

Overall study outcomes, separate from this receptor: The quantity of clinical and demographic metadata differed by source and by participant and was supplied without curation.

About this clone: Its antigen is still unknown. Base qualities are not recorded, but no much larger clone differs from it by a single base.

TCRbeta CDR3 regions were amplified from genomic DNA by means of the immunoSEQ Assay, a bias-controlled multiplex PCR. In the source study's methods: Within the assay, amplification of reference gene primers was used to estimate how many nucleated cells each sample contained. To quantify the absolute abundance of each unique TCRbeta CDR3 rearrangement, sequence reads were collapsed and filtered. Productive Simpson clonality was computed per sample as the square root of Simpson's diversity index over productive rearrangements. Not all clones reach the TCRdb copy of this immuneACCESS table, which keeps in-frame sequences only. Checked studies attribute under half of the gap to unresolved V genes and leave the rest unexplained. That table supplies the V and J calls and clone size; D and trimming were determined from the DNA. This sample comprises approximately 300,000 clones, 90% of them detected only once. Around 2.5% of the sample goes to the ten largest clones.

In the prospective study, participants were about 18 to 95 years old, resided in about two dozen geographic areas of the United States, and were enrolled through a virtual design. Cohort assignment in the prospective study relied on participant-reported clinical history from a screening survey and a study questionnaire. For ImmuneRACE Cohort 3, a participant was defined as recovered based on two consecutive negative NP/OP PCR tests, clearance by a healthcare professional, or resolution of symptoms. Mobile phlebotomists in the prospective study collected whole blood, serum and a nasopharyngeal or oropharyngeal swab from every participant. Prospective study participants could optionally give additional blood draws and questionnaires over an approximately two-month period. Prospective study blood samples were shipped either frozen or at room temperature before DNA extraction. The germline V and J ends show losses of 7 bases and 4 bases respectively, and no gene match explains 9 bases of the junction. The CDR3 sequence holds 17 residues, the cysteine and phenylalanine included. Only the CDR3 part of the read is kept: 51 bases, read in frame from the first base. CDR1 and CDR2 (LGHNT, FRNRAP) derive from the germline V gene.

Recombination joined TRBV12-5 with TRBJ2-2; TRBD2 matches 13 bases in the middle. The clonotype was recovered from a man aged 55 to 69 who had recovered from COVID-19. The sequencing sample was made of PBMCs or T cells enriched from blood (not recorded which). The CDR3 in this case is CASAGLAGVGSTGELFF. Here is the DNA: TGTGCTAGTGCCGGACTAGCGGGAGTTGGTTCCACCGGGGAGCTGTTTTTT.